This T cell receptor beta chain stems from a study of cytomegalovirus exposure and HLA in healthy donors. The study, taken as a whole, reports: Per a prior analysis, the majority of TCR beta V segments were productive roughly 87% or roughly 30% of the time. At a 0.05 false discovery rate, a later analysis found around 17,000 TCR beta sequences to be associated with HLA alleles. A later analysis appeared to link common viral pathogens to several of the most significant clusters.

The PCR ran on 60 Vbeta and 13 Jbeta primers. This table comes from immunoSEQ multiplex PCR, and its TCRdb copy is limited to in-frame clones, with some not included. The clone table shows about 130,000 clones, with the ten largest holding 1.5% to 2%. The donors comprised healthy bone marrow donors. To note about this clone: Its target is not known.

CDR1 is LNHNV and CDR2 is YYDKDF in the germline V gene (reference sequence). There are 19 residues in the CDR3. V gave up 0 bases and J gave up 6 bases; unmatched junction bases: 17. Material for sequencing was PBMCs. V is TRBV15 and J is TRBJ2-3, with 8 bases fitting TRBD1. The origin of this receptor is a woman aged 40 to 49 in good health and CMV-seropositive. The CDR3 region has the DNA TGTGCCACCAGCAGAGATAACCCCTTGTTGGACAGGGAAAGGGATACGCAGTATTTT. Protein: CATSRDNPLLDRERDTQYF.